This paragraph reports one TCR beta chain. What it binds is unknown. Collection of an approximately 2.5 ml blood sample took place per donor. This specimen belongs to a study of monozygotic twins with inflammatory bowel disease. Study-wide findings and caveats: Concordant and discordant twins showed no difference in repertoire similarity, possibly from limited power. By inverse Simpson index, TCRbeta diversity was lower in IBD patients than in healthy co-twins.

There were around 3,300 ng of total RNA used for each TCR library. TCRdb reworked the 5' RACE reads into one entry per CDR3 protein, no DNA. This sample contains 88,000 or so distinct CDR3 sequences. CDR1 is SGHRS, CDR2 YFSETQ, per germline. This CDR3 spans 14 amino acids. V gene TRBV5-1 combines with J gene TRBJ2-2; the TRBD1 assignment by TCRdb is unverifiable without DNA. The sequence derives from a human donor with ulcerative colitis or Crohn's disease, or a healthy co-twin of an affected twin (not recorded which). The sequenced sample was blood. The CDR3 loop reads CASSFAWGAGELFF.